This is a list of T cell receptor beta chains from one sample in a study of blood T cell repertoires in COVID-19. TCRdb's table, derived via immunoSEQ multiplex PCR, lists solely in-frame clones and lacks some. The sample yields approximately 94,000 clones, approximately 81% seen once. Sequenced: peripheral blood. These receptors all come from a human donor in a cohort sampled during active COVID-19. Each CDR3 is given with its conserved first and last residue. The D gene is left open where the match is weak.

CDR3 length: 17
V gene: TRBV4-3
J gene: TRBJ2-7
D gene: TRBD2
CDR3 DNA: TGCGCCAGCAGCCAAGTTCAGGGCGGGAGAGGAGGGAACGAGCAGTACTTC
CDR3 protein: CASSQVQGGRGGNEQYF

CDR3 length: 19
V gene: TRBV9
J gene: TRBJ2-1
D gene: TRBD2
CDR3 DNA: TGTGCCAGCAGCGTTGTTAGGGTAGGGGGGACTAGCGGTTACAATGAGCAGTTCTTC
CDR3 protein: CASSVVRVGGTSGYNEQFF

CDR3 length: 13
V gene: TRBV7-2
J gene: TRBJ2-7
D gene: TRBD1
CDR3 DNA: TGTGCCAGCAGCTTAGCGGGACAGTACGAGCAGTACTTC
CDR3 protein: CASSLAGQYEQYF

CDR3 length: 14
V gene: TRBV7-2
J gene: TRBJ1-1
D gene: .
CDR3 DNA: TGTGCCAGCAGCTTACCGTCTCCTAACACTGAAGCTTTCTTT
CDR3 protein: CASSLPSPNTEAFF

CDR3 length: 16
V gene: TRBV15
J gene: TRBJ1-3
D gene: .
CDR3 DNA: TGTGCCACCAGCAGAAACCCCCCGGGGTCTGGAAACACCATATATTTT
CDR3 protein: CATSRNPPGSGNTIYF

CDR3 length: 16
V gene: TRBV7-9
J gene: TRBJ1-2
D gene: TRBD1
CDR3 DNA: TGTGCCAGCAGCTTAGCGGGGACAGATTCTAACTATGGCTACACCTTC
CDR3 protein: CASSLAGTDSNYGYTF

CDR3 length: 15
V gene: TRBV6-4
J gene: TRBJ2-5
D gene: .
CDR3 DNA: TGTGCCAGCAGTGACTCGAGTGTCAGGCAAGAGACCCAGTACTTC
CDR3 protein: CASSDSSVRQETQYF

CDR3 length: 14
V gene: TRBV6-6
J gene: TRBJ2-3
D gene: .
CDR3 DNA: TGTGCCAGCAGTTACTCCAGGGCCAGAGATACGCAGTATTTT
CDR3 protein: CASSYSRARDTQYF

CDR3 length: 12
V gene: TRBV12-5
J gene: TRBJ2-7
D gene: .
CDR3 DNA: TGTGCTAGTGGGTTAGACTTCTACGAGCAGTACTTC
CDR3 protein: CASGLDFYEQYF

CDR3 length: 16
V gene: TRBV5-4
J gene: TRBJ2-3
D gene: TRBD1
CDR3 DNA: TGTGCCAGCAGCGCCTTCGGGACAGGGGCACACGATACGCAGTATTTT
CDR3 protein: CASSAFGTGAHDTQYF

CDR3 length: 15
V gene: TRBV7-8
J gene: TRBJ1-1
D gene: .
CDR3 DNA: TGTGCCAGCAGCTTAGCGAGACACGTGAACACTGAAGCTTTCTTT
CDR3 protein: CASSLARHVNTEAFF